The present T cell receptor beta chain was sequenced within a study of CD8 T cells in Susac syndrome. From blood CD8+ and CD4+ T cells, the TCR beta chain was sequenced. An amount of RNA that ranged from roughly 0.5 to 1 ug was reverse transcribed with random hexamers. By means of immunoSEQ multiplex PCR, TCR beta CDR3 spanning 54 Vbeta and 13 Jbeta underwent amplification. MiXCR, run by TCRdb on the immunoSEQ multiplex PCR reads, gives a single entry per CDR3 protein. The profile shows more than 100,000 distinct CDR3 sequences, 90% to 95% of them singletons. Trimming shortened V by 0 bases and J by 7 bases, and 12 bases separated the two germline ends. CDR1 is LGHDT, CDR2 YNNKEL, per germline (reference sequence). The CDR3 runs 14 residues.

Material: CD8+ T cells from PBMCs. This receptor was obtained from a human donor with Susac syndrome. The chain has TRBV3-1 and TRBJ1-2, with a tentative D call TRBD1 (5 bases). The CDR3 DNA follows: TGTGCCAGCAGCCAAGACGGGCCAGGGTCTGGCTACACCTTC. It yields the protein CASSQDGPGSGYTF.